This paragraph reports one T cell receptor beta chain. TCR beta chains were sequenced at survey level with immunoSEQ. Here immunoSEQ multiplex PCR was the method, and the copy in TCRdb shows in-frame clones only, minus some. The sample holds tens of thousands of clones, just over 90% seen once. V was clipped by 6 bases and J by 0 bases, with 12 bases between them. Germline lookup yields CDR1 MNHEY and CDR2 SVGAGI. The CDR3 has 15 residues. V is TRBV6-5 and J is TRBJ1-5, with D perhaps matching TRBD1 (6 bases). The clonotype originates from a man aged 35 to 55 with rheumatoid arthritis. Sequencing was carried out using PBMCs. The CDR3 sequence: CASSLGGSSNQPQHF. The CDR3 DNA sequence: TGTGCCAGCAGCCTAGGGGGTTCTAGCAATCAGCCCCAGCATTTT.